Presented here are 20 T cell receptor beta chains from one specimen sequenced in a study of STAT5B mutations in CD4+ large granular lymphocyte leukemia. Sequencing used immunoSEQ multiplex PCR; TCRdb keeps in-frame clones, though not all of them. The table has about 35,000 clones, roughly two thirds seen once. Specimen: CD4+ T cells from blood buffy coats. These receptors came from a human donor in good health.

This chain links TRBV5-4 with TRBJ1-6; D not resolved. This CDR3 comprises 16 residues. Trimming pared 4 bases from V and 6 bases from J, leaving 17 bases between. Per the germline V gene, CDR1 is SGHNT and CDR2 is YYREEE (reference sequence). The CDR3 sequence: CASSADAVYSNSPLHF. The CDR3 coding sequence is TGTGCCAGCAGCGCAGACGCAGTGTATTCTAATTCACCCCTCCACTTT.

The CDR3 here is CASSHPGGVAPPYF. For the CDR3, the DNA is TGTGCCAGCAGCCACCCCGGGGGAGTCGCCCCCCCGTATTTT. The J gene is TRBJ2-3, the V gene TRBV5-6, with D possibly matching TRBD2 (6 bases). The CDR3 consists of 14 residues. With 4 bases removed from V and 14 bases from J, the gap between germline ends came to 23 bases. The germline V gene encodes CDR1 SGHDT and CDR2 YYEEEE.

This rearrangement joins TRBV23-1 to TRBJ2-4, with D possibly called TRBD1 or TRBD2 (5 bases each). TRBV23-1 is reported as an ORF; its role is uncertain. This CDR3 is 14 amino acids long. V was trimmed by 1 base and J by 6 bases, leaving 10 bases between them. In DNA form, the CDR3 reads TGCGCCAGCAGTCAATTTGGGACGAGAAACATTCAGTACTTC. Residues: CASSQFGTRNIQYF.

V usage is TRBV25-1 and J usage is TRBJ1-2; possible D gene TRBD1, 6 bases. Trimming removed 2 bases from V and 6 bases from J, with 16 bases in between. Germline V gene data show CDR1 as MGHDK and CDR2 as SYGVNS. This CDR3 is 15 amino acids long. CDR3 DNA: TGTGCCAGCAGTGAAGATAGGTGGGACACCCATGGCTACACCTTC. This encodes CASSEDRWDTHGYTF.

The CDR3 here is CASSSQQGNTIYF. As DNA, the CDR3 is TGTGCCAGCAGCTCCCAACAGGGAAACACCATATATTTT. The chain carries TRBV11-2 and TRBJ1-3; D is unclear. Germline loops: CDR1 SGHAT, CDR2 FQNNGV. CDR3 length: 13 amino acids. V was cut by 4 bases and J by 4 bases, with 8 bases left in between. The whole variable domain, filled in from reference TRBV11-2 and TRBJ1-3, reads EAGVAQSPRYKIIEKRQSVAFWCNPISGHATLYWYQQILGQGPKLLIQFQNNGVVDDSQLPKDRFSAERLKGVDSTLKIQPAKLEDSAVYLCASSSQQGNTIYFGEGSWLTVV.

The sample holds a few counts of this clone. V and J are TRBV10-3 and TRBJ2-1, with 7 bases aligning to TRBD2. This CDR3 has 15 amino acids. Germline CDR1 reads ENHRY; CDR2 reads SYGVKD. The J segment lost 3 bases and the V segment lost 0 bases, leaving 2 bases of the junction unmatched. CDR3: CAISESGGSYNEQFF. CDR3 DNA sequence: TGTGCCATCAGTGAGTCGGGGGGGAGCTACAATGAGCAGTTCTTC.

The gene calls are TRBV6-6 and TRBJ2-4; D is uncertain. Germline V gene lookup returns CDR1 MNHNY and CDR2 SVGAGI (reference sequence). CDR3 size: 13 residues. With 2 bases removed from V and 8 bases from J, the gap between germline ends came to 10 bases. CDR3: CASSYPNTDIQYF. Written as DNA, the CDR3 is TGTGCCAGCAGTTACCCCAATACTGACATTCAGTACTTC.

J is TRBJ2-7 and V is TRBV6-1, with TRBD2 as a possible D gene (6 bases). CDR1 is MNHNS and CDR2 is SASEGT in the germline V gene. V was shortened by 3 bases and J by 6 bases, with 15 bases between the two germline ends. The CDR3 sequence is 14 residues long. CDR3 region: CASSETAGGTEQYF. DNA of the CDR3: TGTGCCAGCAGTGAGACTGCAGGAGGGACCGAGCAGTACTTC.

The genes are TRBV4-3 and TRBJ2-3; D gene ambiguous. The CDR3 loop spans 15 amino acids. Looked up from germline, CDR1 is LGHNA and CDR2 is YSLEER. V gave up 0 bases and J gave up 1 base, with 8 bases separating them. CDR3 in amino acids: CASSQEAQRTDTQYF. The DNA for the CDR3 is TGCGCCAGCAGCCAAGAGGCCCAGCGCACAGATACGCAGTATTTT.

The CDR3 sequence is CAISESQGRLSGNTIYF. The CDR3 coding sequence is TGTGCCATCAGTGAGTCGCAGGGACGGCTCTCTGGAAACACCATATATTTT. The chain combines TRBV10-3 with TRBJ1-3; a weak D match, TRBD1 (5 bases). This CDR3 region has 17 residues. Germline V gene sequence: CDR1 ENHRY, CDR2 SYGVKD. V shed 0 bases and J shed 0 bases, with 12 bases lying between them.

The chain has TRBV5-6 and TRBJ2-1; 10 bases line up with TRBD2. V lost 5 bases and J lost 8; bases outside the gene matches: 7. This CDR3 is 14 amino acids long. CDR1 is SGHDT, CDR2 YYEEEE, per germline. As DNA, the CDR3 is TGTGCCAGCAGGACTAGCGGGTTGGGGGATGAGCAGTTCTTC. Its protein product is CASRTSGLGDEQFF.

This clone came up a few times. V usage is TRBV2 and J usage is TRBJ2-7; D may be TRBD2 (5 bases). Per the germline V gene, CDR1 is SNHLY and CDR2 is FYNNEI. The CDR3 consists of 14 residues. Trimming shortened V by 3 bases and J by 5 bases, and 14 bases separated the two germline ends. CDR3 residues: CASSDGAVEDEQYF. CDR3 DNA sequence: TGTGCCAGCAGTGATGGCGCAGTGGAGGACGAGCAGTACTTC.

This clone was counted between two and nine times. This rearrangement joins TRBV10-2 to TRBJ1-5; TRBD1 matches at 9 bases. The V and J ends lost 6 bases and 9 bases, in that order; junction bases with no gene match: 9. This CDR3 spans 14 amino acids. Germline CDR1 WSHSY, CDR2 SAAADI. CDR3 residues: CASSSGQGQGPQHF. For the CDR3, the DNA is TGCGCCAGCAGCTCGGGACAGGGTCAGGGGCCCCAGCATTTT.

The J gene is TRBJ2-3, the V gene TRBV7-9; 7 positions agree with TRBD2. Germline V gene data show CDR1 as SEHNR and CDR2 as FQNEAQ (reference sequence). There are 15 residues in the CDR3. The V gene end was trimmed by 1 base and the J gene end by 2 bases; junction bases not matched to a gene: 3. Here the CDR3 DNA reads TGTGCCAGCAGCTTAGTTGCGGGAGTCACAGATACGCAGTATTTT. Amino acid sequence: CASSLVAGVTDTQYF.

CDR3 nucleotide sequence: TGTGCCAGCAGTGAAGCGCTTCTGAGTACCTCTGGAAACACCATATATTTT. It translates to CASSEALLSTSGNTIYF. This chain uses TRBV6-1 with TRBJ1-3; D is unclear. Trimming shortened V by 0 bases and J by 0 bases, and 12 bases separated the two germline ends. The CDR3 extends over 17 amino acids. The germline V gene encodes CDR1 MNHNS and CDR2 SASEGT.

V is TRBV11-2 and J is TRBJ2-1; D ambiguous. This CDR3 has 14 residues. Germline values: CDR1 SGHAT, CDR2 FQNNGV. The ends were cut back, 2 bases at V and 9 bases at J, with 14 bases in the middle. The CDR3 protein is CASSLQSPQSEQFF. DNA for the CDR3: TGTGCCAGCAGCTTACAATCCCCCCAGAGTGAGCAGTTCTTC.

The chain has TRBV7-2 and TRBJ2-1; 10 bases agree with TRBD2. The J segment lost 2 bases and the V segment lost 4 bases, leaving 8 bases of the junction unmatched. The germline gives CDR1 SGHTA, CDR2 FQGNSA. The CDR3 has 17 amino acids. The CDR3 DNA reads as TGTGCCAGCAGCTCGACCTTAAGCGGGGGGGCCTACAATGAGCAGTTCTTC. It yields the protein CASSSTLSGGAYNEQFF.

This rearrangement joins TRBV5-6 to TRBJ2-2, with D perhaps TRBD2 (6 bases). This CDR3 has 16 residues. Trimming stripped 3 bases from V and 4 bases from J, with 16 bases between. Looked up from germline, CDR1 is SGHDT and CDR2 is YYEEEE. The chain's CDR3 is CASSSTSSVSTGELFF. Written as DNA, the CDR3 is TGTGCCAGCAGCTCGACATCTAGCGTAAGCACCGGGGAGCTGTTTTTT.

Here the CDR3 DNA reads TGTGCCATCAGAAGAGCGGGGCAAGAGACCCAGTACTTC. Protein product: CAIRRAGQETQYF. This chain uses TRBV10-3 with TRBJ2-5; 7 bases are shared with TRBD2. The germline gives CDR1 ENHRY, CDR2 SYGVKD. The V gene end was trimmed by 6 bases and the J gene end by 2 bases; junction bases not matched to a gene: 3. This CDR3 comprises 13 residues.

The V call is TRBV7-9, the J call TRBJ1-2, with D uncertain. Germline CDR1 reads SEHNR; CDR2 reads FQNEAQ (reference sequence). The V end was cut by 2 bases, the J end by 0 bases, with 10 bases between. This CDR3 is built from 15 residues. CDR3 coding DNA: TGTGCCAGCAGCTTATCAGCACAAGCTAACTATGGCTACACCTTC. This gives the protein CASSLSAQANYGYTF.